Below are 30 T cell receptor beta chains sequenced from a single sample in a study of prognosis after radiotherapy for stage I lung cancer. Genomic DNA yielded TCR beta CDR3, amplified by two-round multiplex PCR. Each TRBV and TRBJ gene had its own primer in the first PCR round. Using its own MiXCR run on the multiplex PCR reads, TCRdb lists one record per CDR3 protein. This sample has 14,000 or so distinct CDR3 sequences, with 31% found just once. Sample: PBMCs, taken before or after stereotactic body radiation therapy (not recorded which). All receptors come from a donor at least 50 years old with non-small cell lung cancer.

A word on this clonotype: A far larger clone lies a single base away; this is likely a read error. The chain is built from TRBV7-9 and TRBJ2-1; 9 bases line up with TRBD2. Germline V gene lookup returns CDR1 SEHNR and CDR2 FQNEAQ (reference sequence). J gave up 2 bases and V 5 bases, and 7 bases lay outside the gene matches. This CDR3 has 16 residues. CDR3: CASSPEGTSTYNEQFF. CDR3 in DNA: TGTGCCAGCAGCCCCGAAGGGACTAGCACCTACAATGAGCAGTTCTTC.

This clonotype occurred a few times. This may be a read error: a much more frequent sequence differs by one nucleotide. The V call is TRBV5-5, the J call TRBJ2-5; D gene unclear. Germline CDR1 reads SGHKS; CDR2 reads YYEKEE (reference sequence). V shed 7 bases and J shed 5 bases, with 9 bases lying between them. This CDR3 spans 11 amino acids. CDR3 nucleotides: TGTGCCAGCTCGAACCGGGAGACCCAGTACTTC. Translation: CASSNRETQYF.

This clonotype was counted ten times or more. The J gene is TRBJ2-1, the V gene TRBV3-1; D could derive from TRBD1 or TRBD2 (5 bases each). The germline CDR1 and CDR2 sequences are LGHDT and YNNKEL (reference sequence). The V end lost 0 bases, the J end lost 4 bases, and 10 bases lay between the germline ends. The CDR3 covers 15 residues. CDR3 coding DNA: TGTGCCAGCAGCCAAGATGGGGGTCCGTACAATGAGCAGTTCTTC. Encoded protein: CASSQDGGPYNEQFF.

Ten or more counts support this clonotype. This rearrangement joins TRBV10-3 to TRBJ1-6; TRBD1 matches at 7 bases. The V gene end was trimmed by 6 bases and the J gene end by 6 bases; junction bases not matched to a gene: 5. Germline V gene data show CDR1 as ENHRY and CDR2 as SYGVKD. This CDR3 has 14 residues. Written as DNA, the CDR3 is TGTGCCATCAGGCCGGGACAGCCTAATTCACCCCTCCACTTT. As protein: CAIRPGQPNSPLHF.

The rearrangement uses TRBV7-9 and TRBJ1-5, with TRBD1 identical over 7 bases. Germline lookup yields CDR1 SEHNR and CDR2 FQNEAQ (reference sequence). Unmatched junction bases numbered 9, after V lost 4 bases and J lost 0 bases. The CDR3 consists of 17 residues. Here the CDR3 DNA reads TGTGCCAGCAGCTCCCAGGGGGGATACCATAGCAATCAGCCCCAGCATTTT. This encodes CASSSQGGYHSNQPQHF.

The sample holds many counts of this clonotype. The genes are TRBV5-1 and TRBJ1-1; 11 nucleotides match TRBD1. This CDR3 is 14 amino acids long. With V trimmed by 5 bases and J by 4 bases, 4 bases remained unmatched. The germline gives CDR1 SGHRS, CDR2 YFSETQ. CDR3 in DNA: TGCGCCAGCAGTCCCGGGACAGGGGGCACTGAAGCTTTCTTT. This translates into CASSPGTGGTEAFF.

The rearrangement uses TRBV6-2 or TRBV6-3 and TRBJ2-7; D is perhaps TRBD2 (7 bases). Trimming removed 7 bases at V and 1 base at J, with 29 bases between. The germline gives CDR1 MNHEY, CDR2 SVGEGT. CDR3 length: 19 amino acids. The CDR3 loop is CASNYKGGGIDLKSYEQYV. CDR3 bases: TGTGCCAGCAACTACAAGGGGGGAGGGATAGATCTTAAATCCTACGAGCAGTACGTC.

This clonotype rates as medium-sized. The rearrangement links TRBV20-1 to TRBJ1-6; D is undetermined. This CDR3 spans 14 amino acids. V was trimmed by 1 base and J by 7 bases, leaving 11 bases between them. CDR1 and CDR2 (germline): DFQATT, SNEGSKA (reference sequence). DNA for the CDR3: TGCAGTGCTAGAGGAGGGTCGGAAAATTCACCCCTCCACTTT. Amino acids: CSARGGSENSPLHF.

This clonotype is categorized as medium-sized (0.01 to 0.1%). The chain uses TRBV20-1 and TRBJ2-7, with 8 bases identical to TRBD1. With 5 bases clipped from V and 3 bases from J, the junction kept 12 bases outside the gene matches. Per germline, CDR1 DFQATT and CDR2 SNEGSKA (reference sequence). This CDR3 contains 15 residues. CDR3 in amino acids: CSAPTLRGQVYEQYF. CDR3 bases: TGCAGTGCTCCCACCCTACGGGGACAGGTCTACGAGCAGTACTTC.

To note about this clonotype: One junction end does not reproduce the germline sequence, and a read error may be involved. The gene calls are TRBV20-1 and TRBJ2-5, with TRBD2 matching 10 bases. CDR3 length: 14 residues. The germline V gene encodes CDR1 DFQATT and CDR2 SNEGSKA (reference sequence). CDR3 DNA: TGCAGTGCCAGAGCCCCAGCGGGGGGGGAGACCCAGTGCTTC. It specifies CSARAPAGGETQCF.

This clonotype is judged medium-sized (0.01 to 0.1%). V and J are TRBV4-1 and TRBJ1-2; 8 nucleotides align to TRBD1. The germline V gene has CDR1 MGHRA and CDR2 YSYEKL. The CDR3 sequence is 16 residues long. The V and J ends lost 0 bases and 7 bases, in that order; junction bases with no gene match: 10. The CDR3 DNA reads as TGCGCCAGCAGCCAAGAGAGCTACGGACAGGGTTTTGGCTACACCTTC. Its translation: CASSQESYGQGFGYTF.

This clonotype has at least ten counts. The junction and the germline gene differ at one end; a read error may be behind it. This sequence joins TRBV7-3 and TRBJ2-3; no clear D. Germline CDR1 SGHTA, CDR2 FQGTGA. The CDR3 contains 13 residues. This CDR3 is CASSLRLTDTQYF. The CDR3 DNA reads as TGTGCTAGCAGCTTAAGGCTCACAGATACGCAGTATTTT.

This clonotype was observed many times. Here the CDR3 DNA reads TGTGCCAGCAGCCGACAAACAGGCTCCTCCAGGGAGACCCAGTACTTC. Translated, it gives CASSRQTGSSRETQYF. V gene TRBV7-9 combines with J gene TRBJ2-5; tentative D call: TRBD1 (5 bases). The CDR3 extends over 16 amino acids. V dropped 5 bases and J dropped 5 bases, with 21 bases sitting between them. Germline CDR1 is SEHNR and CDR2 is FQNEAQ (reference sequence). The entire variable domain, with the rest obtained from reference TRBV7-9 and TRBJ2-5, is as follows: DTGVSQNPRHKITKRGQNVTFRCDPISEHNRLYWYRQTLGQGPEFLTYFQNEAQLEKSRLLSDRFSAERPKGSFSTLEIQRTEQGDSAMYLCASSRQTGSSRETQYFGPGTRLLVL.

This clonotype was detected many times. The chain combines TRBV19 with TRBJ2-3; TRBD2 might be the D (6 bases). The V and J ends lost 5 bases and 0 bases respectively, with 15 bases between them. Germline V gives CDR1 LNHDA, CDR2 SQIVND (reference sequence). The CDR3 runs to 16 residues. The CDR3 sequence is CASSPTRRASTDTQYF. CDR3 in DNA: TGTGCCAGTAGTCCGACGCGGAGGGCGAGCACAGATACGCAGTATTTT.

Turning to this clonotype: With only one base between it and a far larger clone, this is likely a read error. The chain uses TRBV6-8 and TRBJ1-1; TRBD1 is a possible D gene (5 bases). Germline CDR1 is MNHGY and CDR2 is SAAAGT. The CDR3 has 14 amino acids. Trimming shortened V by 1 base and J by 7 bases, and 13 bases separated the two germline ends. The DNA of the CDR3 is TGTGCCAGCAGTTACTGGGGGAAGAACGTTGAAGCTTTCTTT. Translation gives CASSYWGKNVEAFF.

For this clonotype: Mismatch with germline at one junction end may stem from a read error. The rearrangement uses TRBV6-1 and TRBJ2-7; TRBD1 aligns across 7 bases. Germline loops: CDR1 MNHNS, CDR2 SASEGT. This CDR3 region has 17 residues. The CDR3 sequence is CASSDLIGRGRSYEQHF. The CDR3 coding sequence is TGTGCCAGCAGTGATCTCATCGGAAGGGGGCGAAGCTACGAGCAGCACTTC.

J is TRBJ2-5 and V is TRBV10-3; possible D gene TRBD2, 8 bases. The ends were cut back, 0 bases at V and 4 bases at J, with 24 bases in the middle. The CDR3 totals 19 residues. The germline gives CDR1 ENHRY, CDR2 SYGVKD. DNA for the CDR3: TGTGCCATCAGTGAGTCGACTTCTAGGGGGCGGCTAGCGGGAGAGACCCAGTACTTC. Translated: CAISESTSRGRLAGETQYF.

This clonotype was recorded once. The CDR3 DNA sequence: TGTGCCACCAGAGATGGACTAGCTCCCGAGCAGTACTTC. Protein: CATRDGLAPEQYF. The chain combines TRBV15 with TRBJ2-7; TRBD2 agrees at 8 bases. Germline CDR1 and CDR2: LNHNV and YYDKDF (reference sequence). The CDR3 extends over 13 amino acids. The V gene end was trimmed by 6 bases and the J gene end by 6 bases; junction bases not matched to a gene: 7. Looking up the rest from reference TRBV15 and TRBJ2-7 gives the full variable domain: DAMVIQNPRYQVTQFGKPVTLSCSQTLNHNVMYWYQQKSSQAPKLLFHYYDKDFNNEADTPDNFQSRRPNTSFCFLDIRSPGLGDTAMYLCATRDGLAPEQYFGPGTRLTVT.

V usage is TRBV12-3 or TRBV12-4 and J usage is TRBJ2-3; D may be TRBD2 (5 bases). CDR3 length: 16 residues. Trimming shortened V by 6 bases and J by 3 bases, and 19 bases separated the two germline ends. In DNA, the CDR3 is TGTGCCAGCAGCCCCACCACTAGTAGTGGAACAGATACGCAGTATTTT. Protein sequence: CASSPTTSSGTDTQYF.

This clonotype was detected ten times or more. V and J are TRBV7-2 and TRBJ2-1; weak D call: TRBD1 (6 bases). CDR3 size: 16 residues. Trimming took off 2 bases at V and 3 bases at J, with 14 bases between the two ends. Per the germline V gene, CDR1 is SGHTA and CDR2 is FQGNSA. CDR3 protein: CASSLRARGIYNEQFF. The CDR3 nucleotides are TGTGCCAGCAGCTTAAGAGCGAGGGGGATCTACAATGAGCAGTTCTTC.

This clonotype was seen many times. This chain uses TRBV5-1 with TRBJ2-5, with 10 bases lining up with TRBD2. The germline gives CDR1 SGHRS, CDR2 YFSETQ. The junction had 5 bases not matched to a gene; V was cut back by 2 bases and J by 7 bases. This CDR3 is built from 14 residues. As DNA, the CDR3 is TGCGCCAGCAGCTTTTTTCGGACTAGCGGGACCCAGTACTTC. Its protein product is CASSFFRTSGTQYF.

Comment on this clonotype: It may be a read error: a sequence one base away is much more abundant. Lacking the conserved final phenylalanine or tryptophan, this CDR3 likely reflects a read error. V is TRBV6-1 and J is TRBJ2-5; 7 bases map to TRBD1. V lost 6 bases and J lost 5; bases outside the gene matches: 9. The length of the CDR3 is 14 residues. The germline gives CDR1 MNHNS, CDR2 SASEGT. The CDR3: CASRALGGGETQYL. The CDR3 nucleotides read TGTGCCAGCAGGGCATTAGGGGGCGGGGAGACCCAGTACCTC.

This clonotype was recorded many times. This chain connects TRBV6-4 to TRBJ1-1; D is ambiguous. Germline CDR1 is MRHNA and CDR2 is SNTAGT. The CDR3 extends over 13 amino acids. V was clipped by 4 bases and J by 8 bases, with 14 bases between them. The CDR3: CASSALPGSEAFF. For the CDR3, the DNA is TGTGCCAGCAGTGCCTTACCGGGCTCGGAAGCTTTCTTT.

This clonotype was seen ten or more times. The chain couples TRBV5-4 to TRBJ2-2; D call uncertain. The V end lost 4 bases, the J end lost 1 base, and 11 bases lay between the germline ends. Germline V gene lookup returns CDR1 SGHNT and CDR2 YYREEE (reference sequence). The CDR3 loop spans 15 amino acids. CDR3 loop: CASSNPRGNTGELFF. CDR3 in DNA: TGTGCCAGCAGCAACCCGCGAGGGAACACCGGGGAGCTGTTTTTT.

This clonotype counts as medium-sized. This chain uses TRBV20-1 with TRBJ2-7; 9 positions match TRBD2. Trimming at V came to 3 bases and at J to 7 bases, leaving 10 bases not matched to a gene. The CDR3 spans 14 residues. Germline CDR1 and CDR2: DFQATT and SNEGSKA (reference sequence). For the CDR3, the DNA is TGCAGTGCTAGCCACGCTAGCGGGACCTGGGAGCAGTACTTC. Its protein product is CSASHASGTWEQYF.

This chain connects TRBV6-2 or TRBV6-3 to TRBJ2-7; 7 nucleotides match TRBD2. Trimming took 5 bases from V and 3 from J; bases not matched to a gene: 10. CDR3 length: 15 residues. Germline assignment: CDR1 MNHEY and CDR2 SVGEGT. This CDR3 is CASSPLPSGSYEQYF. The CDR3 nucleotides are TGTGCCAGCAGTCCGCTTCCTAGCGGTAGCTACGAGCAGTACTTC.

This clonotype showed up many times. The chain uses TRBV30 and TRBJ2-7; D assignment may be TRBD1 or TRBD2 (5 bases each). The germline V gene has CDR1 GTSNPN and CDR2 SVGIG (reference sequence). This CDR3 is 13 amino acids long. V was shortened by 2 bases and J by 5 bases, with 13 bases between the two germline ends. The CDR3 protein is CAWSRPPGHEQYF. CDR3 sequence (DNA): TGTGCCTGGAGTCGGCCACCGGGGCACGAGCAGTACTTC.

The sample holds many counts of this clonotype. This chain connects TRBV20-1 to TRBJ1-1; tentatively, D is TRBD1 (6 bases). The CDR3 totals 14 residues. The germline V and J ends were trimmed by 5 bases and 5 bases, with 18 bases remaining between them. Germline values: CDR1 DFQATT, CDR2 SNEGSKA (reference sequence). DNA of the CDR3: TGCAGTGCTTCTGGCTCCAGGGGTTTTACTGAAGCTTTCTTT. Translated, it gives CSASGSRGFTEAFF.

By sample share, this clonotype is medium-sized. The chain employs TRBV5-1 and TRBJ1-1; the D gene is possibly TRBD1 (6 bases). This CDR3 has 14 amino acids. The V gene lost 3 bases and the J gene lost 4 bases, with 13 bases spanning the gap. CDR1 and CDR2 from the germline V gene are SGHRS and YFSETQ. The CDR3 sequence: CASSSLTGPTEAFF. Here the CDR3 DNA reads TGCGCCAGCAGCTCACTTACAGGGCCCACTGAAGCTTTCTTT.

At least ten counts were recorded for this clonotype. The chain joins TRBV13 to TRBJ2-5, with D perhaps TRBD1 or TRBD2 (5 bases each). Deletions cut 3 bases from V and 4 bases from J, with 15 bases between. Germline V lookup: CDR1 PRHDT, CDR2 FYEKMQ (reference sequence). The CDR3 is 15 residues long. This CDR3 reads CASSFASGARETQYF. The CDR3 DNA reads TGTGCCAGCAGCTTTGCTTCCGGGGCACGAGAGACCCAGTACTTC. Together with reference TRBV13 and TRBJ2-5, the CDR3 gives the full variable domain: AAGVIQSPRHLIKEKRETATLKCYPIPRHDTVYWYQQGPGQDPQFLISFYEKMQSDKGSIPDRFSAQQFSDYHSELNMSSLELGDSALYFCASSFASGARETQYFGPGTRLLVL.